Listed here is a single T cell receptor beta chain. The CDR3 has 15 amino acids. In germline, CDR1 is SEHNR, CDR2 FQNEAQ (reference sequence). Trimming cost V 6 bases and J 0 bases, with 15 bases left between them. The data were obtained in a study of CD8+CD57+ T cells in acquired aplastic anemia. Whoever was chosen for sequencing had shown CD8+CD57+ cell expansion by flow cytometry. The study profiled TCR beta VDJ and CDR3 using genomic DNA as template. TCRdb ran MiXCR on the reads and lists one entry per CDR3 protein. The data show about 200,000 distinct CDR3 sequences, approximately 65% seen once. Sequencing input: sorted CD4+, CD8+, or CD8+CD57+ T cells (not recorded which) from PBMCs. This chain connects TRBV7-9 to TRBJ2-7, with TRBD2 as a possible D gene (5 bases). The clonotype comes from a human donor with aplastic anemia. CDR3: CASSYTGVSSYEQYF. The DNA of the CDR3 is TGTGCCAGCAGTTACACCGGGGTCAGCTCCTACGAGCAGTACTTC.